The 9 T cell receptor beta chains below all came from one sample that was sequenced in a study of T cells after yellow fever vaccination. TCRdb re-called the 5' RACE reads through MiXCR, storing one row per CDR3 protein. The data contain 340,000 or so distinct CDR3 sequences, around 12% of them singletons. The source material was CD4+ T cells sorted from PBMCs, sampled 15 days after the yellow fever booster vaccination. The receptors come from a man younger than 35 who received the YFV17D yellow fever vaccine.

This clonotype appeared a single time. V and J are TRBV20-1 and TRBJ2-3; 7 bases are a match to TRBD2. Germline CDR1 reads DFQATT; CDR2 reads SNEGSKA (reference sequence). There are 13 residues in the CDR3. The junction had 7 bases not matched to a gene; V was cut back by 6 bases and J by 4 bases. The CDR3 DNA sequence: TGCAGTGCGAGTAGACTAGCTGCAGATACGCAGTATTTT. This gives the protein CSASRLAADTQYF.

This clonotype was counted many times. The rearrangement joins TRBV5-1 to TRBJ1-2; D possibly corresponds to TRBD1 (6 bases). The germline CDR1 and CDR2 sequences are SGHRS and YFSETQ. The V end was cut by 0 bases, the J end by 4 bases, with 10 bases between. There are 14 residues in the CDR3. Written as DNA, the CDR3 is TGCGCCAGCAGCTTGGGACAGGCTGCCTATGGCTACACCTTC. It yields the protein CASSLGQAAYGYTF.

The rearrangement joins TRBV30 to TRBJ1-5, with a tentative D call TRBD1 (6 bases). The CDR3 length is 12 residues. The V end was cut by 4 bases, the J end by 2 bases, with 6 bases between. Germline V lookup: CDR1 GTSNPN, CDR2 SVGIG (reference sequence). CDR3 sequence reads: CAWNRGNQPQHF. Here the CDR3 DNA reads TGTGCCTGGAACAGGGGCAATCAGCCCCAGCATTTT.

The chain links TRBV10-1 to TRBJ2-2; D is ambiguous. V lost 7 bases and J 1 base, leaving 7 bases between the germline ends. Germline assignment: CDR1 WNHNN and CDR2 SYGVQD (reference sequence). The length of the CDR3 is 13 residues. CDR3 coding DNA: TGCGCCAGCAAGGGTGAGAACACCGGGGAGCTGTTTTTT. Encoded protein: CASKGENTGELFF.

The chain combines TRBV4-2 with TRBJ1-2, with TRBD1 matching over 7 bases. Trimming at V came to 1 base and at J to 7 bases, leaving 12 bases not matched to a gene. The CDR3 covers 16 residues. Germline V gene sequence: CDR1 LGHNA, CDR2 YNFKEQ. The CDR3 region is CASSQGVLAGGSGYTF. CDR3 in DNA: TGTGCCAGCAGCCAAGGGGTATTGGCAGGGGGGAGTGGCTACACCTTC.

This clonotype was detected ten times or more. The chain joins TRBV10-3 to TRBJ1-5; no clear D. CDR1 and CDR2 (germline): ENHRY, SYGVKD. The CDR3 is 13 residues long. V was cut by 6 bases and J by 0 bases, with 6 bases left in between. The DNA of the CDR3 is TGTGCCATCAGCCCAAATAGCAATCAGCCCCAGCATTTT. This gives the protein CAISPNSNQPQHF.

The V gene is TRBV6-1, the J gene TRBJ2-1; a possible D gene is TRBD1 (6 bases). V gave up 7 bases and J gave up 7 bases, with 20 bases separating them. Germline-derived CDR1 and CDR2 are MNHNS and SASEGT. The CDR3 sequence is 15 residues long. In nucleotides, the CDR3 is TGTGCCAGCACTGGTGGCAGCGCAGGGGCAAATGAGCAGTTCTTC. Amino acids: CASTGGSAGANEQFF.

The chain combines TRBV9 with TRBJ1-2; D uncertain. Germline V gene sequence: CDR1 SGDLS, CDR2 YYNGEE. The ends were cut back, 4 bases at V and 6 bases at J, with 13 bases in the middle. CDR3 size: 13 residues. The CDR3 sequence is CASSSRRMDGYTF. The CDR3 region has the DNA TGTGCCAGCAGCTCTCGACGGATGGATGGCTACACCTTC.

V usage is TRBV18 and J usage is TRBJ1-5; no clear D gene. Germline-derived CDR1 and CDR2 are KGHSH and LQKENI. This CDR3 has 14 amino acids. The V and J ends lost 3 bases and 2 bases respectively, with 8 bases between them. CDR3: CASSPMTGNQPQHF. DNA of the CDR3: TGTGCCAGCTCACCTATGACCGGCAATCAGCCCCAGCATTTT.